This T cell receptor beta chain was sequenced during a study of shared clonotypes between healthy human individuals. The wider study: Donors were two women and three men aged 18 to 49.

Per the study methods: Owing to the provision of junction-only sequences devoid of quality scores by immunoSEQ, filtering differed. The table came from immunoSEQ multiplex PCR; TCRdb's copy has only in-frame clones and leaves some out. V and J calls and clone size are as listed in that table; D and trimming were resolved from the DNA. Of about 510,000 clones listed, about three quarters were seen once; the top ten hold around 12%. Germline loops: CDR1 SGHRS, CDR2 YFSETQ. The CDR3 is 13 amino acids. V gave up 4 bases and J gave up 5 bases; unmatched junction bases: 3. The chain recombines TRBV5-1 with TRBJ2-5, with TRBD2 matching over 9 bases. Material for sequencing was PBMCs. The clonotype comes from a woman aged 40 to 55 in good health. Some clones in this sample may be carry-over from other donors' samples. The CDR3 DNA reads TGCGCCAGCAGCCCCGGACTAGCGGAGACCCAGTACTTC. Encoded protein: CASSPGLAETQYF.